This T cell receptor beta chain is from a study of T cell repertoires in cytomegalovirus infection. Study-level background: In public TCR beta signatures, there were indications of both CMV infection and matching HLA type. Study observations and caveats: The cumulative frequency of public TCR beta families identified carriers of CMV plus the relevant HLA. HLA-C-restricted TCR beta clonotypes specific for CMV led the ex vivo response.

CDR3 length: 16 amino acids. The junction had 4 bases not matched to a gene; V was cut back by 3 bases and J by 4 bases. The table lists this clonotype with many counts. Its antigen is not identified. TCRdb called the reads again in MiXCR, with one record for every CDR3 protein. The table records approximately 180,000 distinct CDR3 sequences, roughly 9% of them present only once. The V and J genes are TRBV12-3 or TRBV12-4 and TRBJ2-6; 9 bases are a match to TRBD1. This receptor was obtained from a human donor in good health (CMV status not recorded). Some clones in this sample may be carry-over from other donors' samples. The source material was PBMCs. The CDR3 bases are TGTGCCAGCAGTTTCGACAGGGGGTACGGGGCCAACGTCCTGACTTTC. It is translated as CASSFDRGYGANVLTF.